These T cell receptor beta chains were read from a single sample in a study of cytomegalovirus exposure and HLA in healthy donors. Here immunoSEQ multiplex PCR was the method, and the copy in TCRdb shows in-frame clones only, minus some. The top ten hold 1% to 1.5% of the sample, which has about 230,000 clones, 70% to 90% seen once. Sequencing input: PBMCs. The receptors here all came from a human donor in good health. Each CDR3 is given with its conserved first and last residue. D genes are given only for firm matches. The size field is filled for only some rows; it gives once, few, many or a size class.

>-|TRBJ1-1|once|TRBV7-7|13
TGTGCTAGCAGCTCCGGGGTGAACACTGAAGCTTTCTTT
CASSSGVNTEAFF
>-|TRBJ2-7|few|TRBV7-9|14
TGTGCCAGCAGCTTAGTCGCAGGGTCCTACGAGCAGTACTTC
CASSLVAGSYEQYF
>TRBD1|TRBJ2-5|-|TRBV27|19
TGTGCCAGCAGTAACCTCCAGGACAGGGCCGAAGCGAGGCTGGAGACCCAGTACTTC
CASSNLQDRAEARLETQYF
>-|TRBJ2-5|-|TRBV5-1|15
TGCGCCAGCAGCTTGGCCATGGGGGCCGGAGAGACCCAGTACTTC
CASSLAMGAGETQYF
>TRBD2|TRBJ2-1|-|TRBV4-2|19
TGTGCCAGCAGTCACGTTGTTGGGGCTAGCGGGAGTTCCTACAATGAGCAGTTCTTC
CASSHVVGASGSSYNEQFF
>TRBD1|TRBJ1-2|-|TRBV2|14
TGTGCCAGCAGTACACAGGGGGCTGGCTATGGCTACACCTTC
CASSTQGAGYGYTF
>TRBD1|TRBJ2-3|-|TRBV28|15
TGTGCCAGCAGTTTTGGAGGACAGGGCACAGATACGCAGTATTTT
CASSFGGQGTDTQYF
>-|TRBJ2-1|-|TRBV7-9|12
TGTGCCAGCAGGGGCCCTAGCGATGAGCAGTTCTTC
CASRGPSDEQFF
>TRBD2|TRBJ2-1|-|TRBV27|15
TGTGCCAGCAGTTTAACAGCGGGAGCCAACAATGAGCAGTTCTTC
CASSLTAGANNEQFF
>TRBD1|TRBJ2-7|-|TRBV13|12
TGTGCCAGCAGAGGGGGCTCGTGGGAGCAGTACTTC
CASRGGSWEQYF